This T cell receptor beta chain is from a study of beta chain features in type 1 diabetes. Study-level findings and limits: Across patients, naive, central memory and Treg TCRB repertoires exhibited apparently greater similarity than was observed across healthy donors. Junctions at VDJ sites from type 1 diabetes patients had fewer insertions and more deletions. HLA effects on TCRB rearrangement stayed unresolved here.

Every isolated RNA sample was fully reverse transcribed, so sequencing captured expressed TCRB transcripts. This table comes from immunoSEQ multiplex PCR, and its TCRdb copy is limited to in-frame clones, with some not included. The data hold about half a million clones, with 11% observed a single time. Every single donor gave one heparinised blood draw, and these averaged around 120 mL. A few counts support this clone. The antigen remains undetermined. Per the germline V gene, CDR1 is SGHRS and CDR2 is YFSETQ. The V gene end was trimmed by 1 base and the J gene end by 5 bases; junction bases not matched to a gene: 7. CDR3 length equals 16 residues.

Sequencing was done on a sample of naive CD4+ T cells from blood. The receptor comes from a woman between 18 and 29 years old in good health. V and J are TRBV5-1 and TRBJ2-1; 9 bases are shared with TRBD2. The CDR3 loop reads CASSLMNSGSDNEQFF. CDR3 bases: TGCGCCAGCAGCTTGATGAATAGCGGGAGCGACAATGAGCAGTTCTTC.